This TCR beta chain was identified in a study of a mutant IDH1 vaccine in newly diagnosed glioma. In the study overall: Patients got their first vaccination 4-6 weeks after radiotherapy alone, or with temozolomide cycles. The treated population exhibited a male proportion of about 60%, a female proportion of 37.5%, and a mean age of around 40 years. Prior therapy was radiotherapy, temozolomide, or both; most received both. Points from the study as a whole: Overall, around 94% of patients had vaccine-induced immune responses.

Sample time point: week 35, safety follow-up. Alongside topical imiquimod, each dose of vaccine comprised 300 ug of mutant IDH1 20-mer peptide. With regard to this clone: The antigen is unknown.

Some clones are missing from TCRdb's copy, which holds only in-frame ones; the method was immunoSEQ multiplex PCR. This table has around 50,000 clones, around 89% appearing once. Sample: PBMCs, taken from a glioma patient whose treatment included an IDH1 peptide vaccine. The origin of this receptor is a middle-aged woman with glioma.

The CDR3 loop is CASSLVLGGGATDTQYF. CDR3 nucleotide sequence: TGTGCCAGCAGCTTGGTTCTGGGCGGGGGGGCTACAGATACGCAGTATTTT. The rearrangement uses TRBV5-6 and TRBJ2-3; TRBD2 matches 9 bases. After removal of 0 bases from V and 3 bases from J, the junction contained 8 bases not matched to a gene. The CDR3 length is 17 residues. Germline V CDR1 and CDR2: SGHDT, YYEEEE.